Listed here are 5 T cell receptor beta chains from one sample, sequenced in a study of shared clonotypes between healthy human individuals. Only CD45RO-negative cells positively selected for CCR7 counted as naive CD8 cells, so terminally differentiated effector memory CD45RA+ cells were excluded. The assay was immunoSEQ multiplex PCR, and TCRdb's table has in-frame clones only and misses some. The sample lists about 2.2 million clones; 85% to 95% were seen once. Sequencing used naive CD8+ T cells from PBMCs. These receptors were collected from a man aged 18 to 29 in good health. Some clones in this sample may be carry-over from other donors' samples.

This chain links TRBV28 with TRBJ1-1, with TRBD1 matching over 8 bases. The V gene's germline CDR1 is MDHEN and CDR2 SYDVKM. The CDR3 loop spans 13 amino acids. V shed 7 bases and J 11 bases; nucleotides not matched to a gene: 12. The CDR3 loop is CASTLSQGAQAFF. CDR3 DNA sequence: TGTGCCAGCACCCTTTCTCAGGGGGCGCAGGCTTTCTTT.

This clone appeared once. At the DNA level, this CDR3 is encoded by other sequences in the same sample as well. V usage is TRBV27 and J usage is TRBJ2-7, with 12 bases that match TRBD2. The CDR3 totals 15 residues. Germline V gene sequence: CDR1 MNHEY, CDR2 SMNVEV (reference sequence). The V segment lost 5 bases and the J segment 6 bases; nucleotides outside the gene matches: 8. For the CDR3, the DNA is TGTGCCAGCAGTCCACTAGCGGGAGGATTCACCGAGCAGTACTTC. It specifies CASSPLAGGFTEQYF.

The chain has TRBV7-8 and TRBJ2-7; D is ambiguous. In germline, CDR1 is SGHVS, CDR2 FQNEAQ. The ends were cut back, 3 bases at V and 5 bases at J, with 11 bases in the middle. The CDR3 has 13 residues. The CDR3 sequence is CASSFRPVNEQYF. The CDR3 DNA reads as TGTGCCAGCAGCTTCAGACCGGTGAACGAGCAGTACTTC.

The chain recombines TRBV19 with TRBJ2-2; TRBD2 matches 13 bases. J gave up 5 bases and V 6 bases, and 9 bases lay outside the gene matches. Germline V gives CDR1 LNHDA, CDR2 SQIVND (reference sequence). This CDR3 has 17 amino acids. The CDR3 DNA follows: TGTGCCAGTAGGGACTACGGACTAGCGGGAGAAACCGGGGAGCTGTTTTTT. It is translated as CASRDYGLAGETGELFF.

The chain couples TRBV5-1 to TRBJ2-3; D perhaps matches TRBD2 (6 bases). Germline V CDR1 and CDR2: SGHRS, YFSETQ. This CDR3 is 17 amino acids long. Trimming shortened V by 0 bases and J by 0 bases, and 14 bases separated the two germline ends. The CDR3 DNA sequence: TGCGCCAGCAGCTTGGGCTGGAGCGGGTCTAGCACAGATACGCAGTATTTT. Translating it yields CASSLGWSGSSTDTQYF.